This TCR beta chain stems from a study of blood T cell repertoires in COVID-19. As originally analysed: How many nucleated cells were present was estimated from reference gene primer amplification. Repertoires were generated with immunoSEQ multiplex PCR, while TCRdb's copy carries only in-frame clones and drops some. The V and J calls and clone size were taken over from that table, and D and trimming were inferred from the DNA. The sample records approximately 190,000 clones, 84% being singletons. This clone was observed once. Participants were aged about 18 to 89 years from around 25 US areas. Allocation to cohorts depended on clinical history reported by the participants. Exposed participants came across a COVID-19 case within 2 weeks before study entry. With V trimmed by 6 bases and J by 10 bases, 15 bases remained unmatched. Germline V gives CDR1 LNHDA, CDR2 SQIVND (reference sequence). This CDR3 comprises 15 residues.

This sequence joins TRBV19 and TRBJ1-5, with 7 positions matching TRBD1. The source material was PBMCs or T cells enriched from blood (not recorded which). The sequence was obtained from a woman between 25 and 40 years old who had been exposed to COVID-19. The CDR3 loop reads CASSPDRSFISPQHF. CDR3 bases: TGTGCCAGTAGCCCGGACAGGTCATTTATCAGCCCCCAGCATTTT.